This paragraph reports one T cell receptor (beta chain). The antigen remains unidentified. Compared with germline, one end of the junction differs, possibly owing to a read error. CDR1 is SGHVS, CDR2 FQNEAQ, per germline. The CDR3 extends over 16 amino acids. The entry originates in a study of blood T cells in healthy people across ages. Study overall: Template switching caught about one barcoded beta molecule for each two T cells.

Together with a sample-barcoded 5' primer, a J-beta primer mix was included in a second PCR lasting about 6 to 11 cycles. In TCRdb, the 5' RACE reads were re-called with MiXCR into one record per CDR3 protein. The data hold hundreds of thousands of distinct CDR3 sequences, with about 28% observed a single time. Whole-study results and caveats: Among long-lived donors, naive CD4+ cells were more numerous and diversity higher than in aged donors. Getting older went along with TCR beta diversity per million T cells dropping roughly linearly.

This receptor was identified in a woman older than 75 in good health. The genes are TRBV7-8 and TRBJ2-3; 13 bases are a match to TRBD2. The source material was blood. CDR3 loop: CTSGPGLAGDTDTQYF. For the CDR3, the DNA is TGTACCAGCGGCCCTGGACTAGCGGGGGATACAGATACGCAGTATTTT.